The rows below give T cell receptor beta chains drawn from one sample of a study of blood T cells in healthy people across ages. TCRdb passed the 5' RACE reads through MiXCR, listing each CDR3 protein once. The profile shows some 1.1 million distinct CDR3 sequences, 35% to 40% of them singletons. The sequenced sample was blood. The receptors stem from a man between 18 and 35 years old in good health. CDR3s include the opening cysteine and the closing phenylalanine or tryptophan. Each record gives: CDR3 protein, CDR3 DNA, D gene, J gene, clone size, V gene. A D gene is named only where the DNA matches it firmly. Clone size is shown for a subset of rows, as once, few, many or a class of expanded clone.

CDR3: CTTRGNTEAFF; DNA: TGTACTACCCGAGGTAACACTGAAGCTTTCTTT; D: NA; J: TRBJ1-1; size: NA; V: TRBV6-6
CDR3: CASIVQQETQYF; DNA: TGTGCCAGCATTGTGCAGCAAGAGACCCAGTACTTC; D: NA; J: TRBJ2-5; size: NA; V: TRBV6-2/TRBV6-3
CDR3: CASSQDVLAGGKEQFF; DNA: TGTGCCAGCAGCCAAGATGTCCTAGCGGGGGGGAAAGAGCAGTTCTTC; D: TRBD2; J: TRBJ2-1; size: NA; V: TRBV4-2
CDR3: CASSQGLADSQETQYF; DNA: TGTGCCAGCAGCCAAGGACTAGCGGATTCCCAAGAGACCCAGTACTTC; D: TRBD2; J: TRBJ2-5; size: few; V: TRBV4-2
CDR3: CASSLRNRQGLKDEQFF; DNA: TGTGCCAGCAGCTTAAGGAACCGGCAGGGGTTAAAAGATGAGCAGTTCTTC; D: NA; J: TRBJ2-1; size: few; V: TRBV5-6
CDR3: CSAWHGEAFF; DNA: TGCAGCGCATGGCACGGTGAAGCTTTCTTT; D: NA; J: TRBJ1-1; size: few; V: TRBV29-1
CDR3: CSVRDNGNTIYF; DNA: TGCAGCGTTAGGGACAACGGAAACACCATATATTTT; D: NA; J: TRBJ1-3; size: few; V: TRBV29-1
CDR3: CASSQENKGYGYTF; DNA: TGTGCCAGCAGCCAAGAAAATAAGGGGTATGGCTACACCTTC; D: NA; J: TRBJ1-2; size: NA; V: TRBV4-2
CDR3: CASSMTGESYNEQFF; DNA: TGTGCCAGCAGCATGACAGGGGAATCCTACAATGAGCAGTTCTTC; D: TRBD1; J: TRBJ2-1; size: NA; V: TRBV28
CDR3: CASSLEPGNTEAFF; DNA: TGCGCCAGCAGCTTGGAGCCAGGGAACACTGAAGCTTTCTTT; D: NA; J: TRBJ1-1; size: NA; V: TRBV5-1
CDR3: CASSPDRGQSYTF; DNA: TGTGCCAGCTCACCGGACAGGGGCCAGAGCTACACCTTC; D: TRBD1; J: TRBJ1-2; size: NA; V: TRBV18
CDR3: CASSPPDRGGSEQFF; DNA: TGCGCCAGCAGCCCTCCGGACAGGGGGGGTAGTGAGCAGTTCTTC; D: TRBD1; J: TRBJ2-1; size: NA; V: TRBV4-1
CDR3: CASSQSPGGHSYNEQYF; DNA: TGTGCCAGCAGCCAGTCCCCGGGGGGGCACTCCTACAATGAGCAGTACTTC; D: TRBD2; J: TRBJ2-7; size: NA; V: TRBV4-2
CDR3: CASSLERDIGYTF; DNA: TGTGCCAGCAGCTTAGAACGGGACATTGGCTACACCTTC; D: NA; J: TRBJ1-2; size: NA; V: TRBV7-2
CDR3: CASRTGKGTGELFF; DNA: TGCGCCAGCAGGACAGGGAAAGGCACCGGGGAGCTGTTTTTT; D: TRBD1; J: TRBJ2-2; size: once; V: TRBV4-3
CDR3: CASSLGPGAGFADTQYF; DNA: TGTGCCAGCAGTTTAGGTCCTGGGGCGGGGTTCGCAGATACGCAGTATTTT; D: NA; J: TRBJ2-3; size: few; V: TRBV27
CDR3: CASSYSKGRDYNEQFF; DNA: TGTGCCAGCAGTTACTCCAAGGGCAGGGACTACAATGAGCAGTTCTTC; D: NA; J: TRBJ2-1; size: NA; V: TRBV6-2/TRBV6-3
CDR3: CASSLKDRGNTEAFF; DNA: TGTGCCAGCAGCTTAAAAGACAGGGGGAACACTGAAGCTTTCTTT; D: TRBD1; J: TRBJ1-1; size: NA; V: TRBV7-9
CDR3: CASSISPEYEQYF; DNA: TGTGCCAGTAGTATAAGTCCAGAATACGAGCAGTACTTC; D: NA; J: TRBJ2-7; size: few; V: TRBV19
CDR3: CSARSRSGKSTDTQYF; DNA: TGCAGTGCTAGAAGTAGGAGCGGAAAAAGCACAGATACGCAGTATTTT; D: NA; J: TRBJ2-3; size: few; V: TRBV20-1
CDR3: CARQGEEKDTQYF; DNA: TGTGCCAGACAGGGGGAGGAAAAAGATACGCAGTATTTT; D: TRBD1; J: TRBJ2-3; size: NA; V: TRBV2
CDR3: CSAMVAGPSYEQYF; DNA: TGCAGTGCTATGGTAGCGGGGCCCTCCTACGAGCAGTACTTC; D: TRBD2; J: TRBJ2-7; size: NA; V: TRBV20-1
CDR3: CASPPNGGTEAFF; DNA: TGTGCCAGCCCTCCAAACGGGGGAACTGAAGCTTTCTTT; D: NA; J: TRBJ1-1; size: once; V: TRBV6-1
CDR3: CASSLSYATNEKLFF; DNA: TGTGCCAGCTCACTTTCCTACGCAACTAATGAAAAACTGTTTTTT; D: NA; J: TRBJ1-4; size: NA; V: TRBV18
CDR3: CASSFGLAGSYNEQFF; DNA: TGCGCCAGCAGCTTTGGGCTAGCGGGGTCCTACAATGAGCAGTTCTTC; D: TRBD2; J: TRBJ2-1; size: few; V: TRBV5-1
CDR3: CASSPPFGGGAGYGYTF; DNA: TGTGCCAGCAGCCCCCCTTTTGGGGGGGGCGCCGGCTATGGCTACACCTTC; D: NA; J: TRBJ1-2; size: few; V: TRBV7-2
CDR3: CASSLVGGDNEKLFF; DNA: TGTGCCAGCAGCTTAGTTGGGGGGGATAATGAAAAACTGTTTTTT; D: NA; J: TRBJ1-4; size: NA; V: TRBV7-2